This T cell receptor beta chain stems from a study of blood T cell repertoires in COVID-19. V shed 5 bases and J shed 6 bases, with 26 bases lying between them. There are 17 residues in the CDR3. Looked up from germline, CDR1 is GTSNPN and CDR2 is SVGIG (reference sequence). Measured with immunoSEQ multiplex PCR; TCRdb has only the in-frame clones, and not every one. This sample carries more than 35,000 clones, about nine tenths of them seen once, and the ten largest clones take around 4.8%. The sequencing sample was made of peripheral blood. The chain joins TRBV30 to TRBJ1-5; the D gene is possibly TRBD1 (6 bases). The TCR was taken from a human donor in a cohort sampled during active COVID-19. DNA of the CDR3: TGTGCCTGGTCCAGTTCATCCGGGCCAGGGGTTCTTCAGCCCCAGCATTTT. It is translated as CAWSSSSGPGVLQPQHF.